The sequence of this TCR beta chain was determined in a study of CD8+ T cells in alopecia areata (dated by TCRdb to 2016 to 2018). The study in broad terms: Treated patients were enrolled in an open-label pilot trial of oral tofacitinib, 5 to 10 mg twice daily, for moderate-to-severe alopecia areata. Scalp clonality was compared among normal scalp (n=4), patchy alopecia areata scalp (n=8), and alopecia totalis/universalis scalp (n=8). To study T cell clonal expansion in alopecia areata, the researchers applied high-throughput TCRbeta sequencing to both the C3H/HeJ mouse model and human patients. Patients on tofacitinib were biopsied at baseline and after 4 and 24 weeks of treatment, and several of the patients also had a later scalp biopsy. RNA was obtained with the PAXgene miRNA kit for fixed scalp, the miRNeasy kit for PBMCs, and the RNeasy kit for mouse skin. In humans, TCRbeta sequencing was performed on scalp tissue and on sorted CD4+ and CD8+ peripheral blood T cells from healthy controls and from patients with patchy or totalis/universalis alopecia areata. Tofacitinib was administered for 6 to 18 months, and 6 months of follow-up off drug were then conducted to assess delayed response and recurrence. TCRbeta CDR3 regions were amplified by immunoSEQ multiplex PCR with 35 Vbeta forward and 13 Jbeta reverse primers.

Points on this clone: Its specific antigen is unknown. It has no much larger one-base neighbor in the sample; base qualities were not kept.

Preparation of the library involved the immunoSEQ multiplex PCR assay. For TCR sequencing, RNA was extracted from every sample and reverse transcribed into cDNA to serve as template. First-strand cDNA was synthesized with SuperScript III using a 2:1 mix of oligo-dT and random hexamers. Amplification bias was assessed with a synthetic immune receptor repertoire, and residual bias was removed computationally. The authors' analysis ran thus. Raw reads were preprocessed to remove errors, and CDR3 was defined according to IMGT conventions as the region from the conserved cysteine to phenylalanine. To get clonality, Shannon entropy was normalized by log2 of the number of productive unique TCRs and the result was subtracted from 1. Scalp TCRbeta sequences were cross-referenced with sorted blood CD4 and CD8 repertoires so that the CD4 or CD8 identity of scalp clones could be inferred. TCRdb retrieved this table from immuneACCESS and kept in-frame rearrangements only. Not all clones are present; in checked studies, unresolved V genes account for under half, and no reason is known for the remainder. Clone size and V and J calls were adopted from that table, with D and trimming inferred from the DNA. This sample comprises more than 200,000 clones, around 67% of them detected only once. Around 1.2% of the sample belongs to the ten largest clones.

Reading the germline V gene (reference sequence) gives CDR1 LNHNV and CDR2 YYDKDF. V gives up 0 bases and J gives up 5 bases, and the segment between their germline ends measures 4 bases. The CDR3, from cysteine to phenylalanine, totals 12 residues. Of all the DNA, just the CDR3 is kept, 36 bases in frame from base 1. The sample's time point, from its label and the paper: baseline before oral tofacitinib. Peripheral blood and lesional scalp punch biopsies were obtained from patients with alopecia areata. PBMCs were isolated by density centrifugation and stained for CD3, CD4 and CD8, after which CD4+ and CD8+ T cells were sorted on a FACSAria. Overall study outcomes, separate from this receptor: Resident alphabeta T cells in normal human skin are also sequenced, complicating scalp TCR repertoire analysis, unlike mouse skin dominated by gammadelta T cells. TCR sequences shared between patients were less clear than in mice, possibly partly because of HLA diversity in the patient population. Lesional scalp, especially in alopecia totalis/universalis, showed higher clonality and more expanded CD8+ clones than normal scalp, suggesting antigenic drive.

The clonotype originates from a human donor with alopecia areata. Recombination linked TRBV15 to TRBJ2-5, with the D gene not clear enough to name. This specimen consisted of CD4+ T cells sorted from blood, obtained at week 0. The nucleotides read TGTGCCACCAGCAGAGAGGGGGAGACCCAGTACTTC. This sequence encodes CATSREGETQYF.